Detailed here is one T cell receptor beta chain. The sample is drawn from a study of blood T cell repertoires in COVID-19. V lost 6 bases to trimming and J lost 5 bases, with 17 bases between them. This CDR3 is built from 15 residues. Germline V lookup: CDR1 MDHEN, CDR2 SYDVKM. Data came from immunoSEQ multiplex PCR; TCRdb stores just in-frame clones and leaves some out. The profile covers around 97,000 clones, with more than 75% appearing a single time and 6.2% taken by the ten largest. This chain links TRBV28 with TRBJ1-5; D unresolved. The source material was peripheral blood. This TCR derives from a human donor in a cohort sampled during active COVID-19. DNA for the CDR3: TGTGCCAGCAGCGATGGAGAGTTGGCCGATCAGCCCCAGCATTTT. Its translation: CASSDGELADQPQHF. Full variable domain (remainder filled in from reference TRBV28 and TRBJ1-5): DVKVTQSSRYLVKRTGEKVFLECVQDMDHENMFWYRQDPGLGLRLIYFSYDVKMKEKGDIPEGYSVSREKKERFSLILESASTNQTSMYLCASSDGELADQPQHFGDGTRLSIL.